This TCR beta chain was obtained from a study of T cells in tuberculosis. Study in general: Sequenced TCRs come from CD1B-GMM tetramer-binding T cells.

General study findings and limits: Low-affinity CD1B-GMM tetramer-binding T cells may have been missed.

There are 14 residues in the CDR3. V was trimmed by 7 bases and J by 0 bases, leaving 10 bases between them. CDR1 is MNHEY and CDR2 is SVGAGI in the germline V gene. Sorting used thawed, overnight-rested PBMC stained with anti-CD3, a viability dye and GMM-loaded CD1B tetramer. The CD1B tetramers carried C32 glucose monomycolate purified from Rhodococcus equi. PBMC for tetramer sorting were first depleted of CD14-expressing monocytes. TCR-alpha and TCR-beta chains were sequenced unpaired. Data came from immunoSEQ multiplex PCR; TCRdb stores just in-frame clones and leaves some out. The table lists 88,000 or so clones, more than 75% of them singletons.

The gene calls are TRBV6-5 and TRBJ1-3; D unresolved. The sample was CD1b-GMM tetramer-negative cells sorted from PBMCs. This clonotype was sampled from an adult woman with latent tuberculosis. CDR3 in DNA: TGTGCCAGCACCCCAGAATACTCTGGAAACACCATATATTTT. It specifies CASTPEYSGNTIYF.